Shown below are 27 T cell receptor beta chains from a single sample sequenced in a study of radiation and T cells in renal cell carcinoma. Method: immunoSEQ multiplex PCR; TCRdb's copy keeps in-frame clones and lacks some. The data hold 150,000 to 160,000 clones, with roughly 86% observed a single time. Time point specified: blood 2 weeks post-SBRT. Treatment given: 15 Gy SBRT to primary tumor, nephrectomy 4 weeks later. The source material was blood, sampled from a patient whose treatment included radiotherapy and nephrectomy. Receptors originate from a woman aged 45-60 years with renal cell carcinoma.

This clone was detected only a few times. V and J are TRBV7-9 and TRBJ1-5; D is uncertain. Per the germline V gene, CDR1 is SEHNR and CDR2 is FQNEAQ (reference sequence). The ends were cut back, 3 bases at V and 5 bases at J, with 11 bases in the middle. The CDR3 is 14 residues long. The CDR3 region is CASSLSSGYQPQHF. CDR3 bases: TGTGCCAGCAGCTTGTCCAGCGGGTATCAGCCCCAGCATTTT.

V gene TRBV9 combines with J gene TRBJ2-2; D not certain. Germline assignment: CDR1 SGDLS and CDR2 YYNGEE. This CDR3 spans 13 amino acids. Deletions cut 6 bases from V and 0 bases from J, with 6 bases between. The CDR3, as DNA: TGTGCCAGCAACATCGCGAACACCGGGGAGCTGTTTTTT. It encodes CASNIANTGELFF.

The chain combines TRBV29-1 with TRBJ2-7; TRBD1 is a possible D gene (5 bases). The CDR3 spans 14 residues. Germline V gives CDR1 SQVTM, CDR2 ANQGSEA. Trimming pared 7 bases from V and 9 bases from J, leaving 25 bases between. The CDR3: CSASTESAVGRQYF. The CDR3 nucleotides are TGCAGCGCTTCGACAGAGTCAGCCGTCGGGCGGCAGTACTTC.

This clone has a handful of counts. The V call is TRBV7-6, the J call TRBJ2-3, with 14 bases that match TRBD2. Germline V lookup: CDR1 SGHVS, CDR2 FNYEAQ. The CDR3 is 17 amino acids. V was pared by 1 base and J by 3 bases, with 3 bases of the junction left unmatched. The CDR3, as DNA: TGTGCCAGCAGCTTAGAGGGACTAGCGGGGGAGACAGATACGCAGTATTTT. Protein sequence: CASSLEGLAGETDTQYF.

The genes are TRBV6-1 and TRBJ2-3; D possibly corresponds to TRBD2 (6 bases). V lost 6 bases and J 6 bases, leaving 19 bases between the germline ends. Germline-derived CDR1 and CDR2 are MNHNS and SASEGT. This CDR3 has 15 amino acids. CDR3 residues: CASRDSGLIFDTQYF. The CDR3 nucleotides read TGTGCCAGCAGGGATAGCGGACTAATCTTTGATACGCAGTATTTT.

The CDR3 bases are TGTGCCAGCAGTTACTCCCTAGGGGTCAATGAGCAGTTCTTC. The encoded protein is CASSYSLGVNEQFF. The J gene is TRBJ2-1, the V gene TRBV6-6, with D possibly matching TRBD1 (5 bases). This CDR3 has 14 amino acids. In germline, CDR1 is MNHNY, CDR2 SVGAGI (reference sequence). Trimming pared 0 bases from V and 6 bases from J, leaving 9 bases between.

DNA for the CDR3: TGTGCCAGCAGTGAAGCGGGGAGGTCCTACAATGAGCAGTTCTTC. Encoded protein: CASSEAGRSYNEQFF. The chain recombines TRBV2 with TRBJ2-1; D possibly corresponds to TRBD2 (6 bases). The CDR3 contains 15 residues. Deletions cut 0 bases from V and 1 base from J, with 7 bases between. CDR1 and CDR2 (germline): SNHLY, FYNNEI.

The V and J genes are TRBV7-9 and TRBJ1-1, with a possible D match to TRBD1 (5 bases). V gave up 8 bases and J gave up 4 bases, with 17 bases separating them. The CDR3 consists of 14 residues. In germline, CDR1 is SEHNR, CDR2 FQNEAQ (reference sequence). In DNA form, the CDR3 reads TGTGCCAGCGGCGGTGGGGGGAGGGCCACTGAAGCTTTCTTT. Translating it yields CASGGGGRATEAFF.

V is TRBV6-1 and J is TRBJ2-5; unclear D gene. Germline V CDR1 and CDR2: MNHNS, SASEGT. Trimming stripped 1 base from V and 5 bases from J, with 8 bases between. CDR3 length equals 13 residues. The CDR3 sequence: CASSEVFGETQYF. The DNA for the CDR3 is TGTGCCAGCAGTGAAGTCTTTGGGGAGACCCAGTACTTC.

The V call is TRBV10-3, the J call TRBJ1-3; D not resolved. V shed 6 bases and J shed 3 bases, with 9 bases lying between them. CDR3 length equals 13 residues. The germline V gene has CDR1 ENHRY and CDR2 SYGVKD. CDR3 coding DNA: TGTGCCATCAGCGGCCGCGGTGGAAACACCATATATTTT. It encodes CAISGRGGNTIYF.

This clone was counted between two and nine times. This chain's CDR3 is CASSLADPLMIMNTEAFF. In DNA form, the CDR3 reads TGTGCCAGCAGCTTGGCCGACCCTCTGATGATCATGAACACTGAAGCTTTCTTT. The chain carries TRBV7-6 and TRBJ1-1; D is undetermined. In germline, CDR1 is SGHVS, CDR2 FNYEAQ. The germline V and J ends were trimmed by 3 bases and 0 bases, with 20 bases remaining between them. The CDR3 is 18 residues long.

The chain joins TRBV18 to TRBJ2-7, with a weak D call TRBD1 (5 bases). This CDR3 comprises 16 residues. V lost 3 bases and J lost 5, with 20 bases in between. The germline V gene has CDR1 KGHSH and CDR2 LQKENI. The CDR3 bases are TGTGCCAGCTCACCTACTGGGGCAGGGATTTCCAACGAGCAGTACTTC. Protein product: CASSPTGAGISNEQYF.

The genes are TRBV11-2 and TRBJ2-6; D might be TRBD2 (5 bases). Germline V gene lookup returns CDR1 SGHAT and CDR2 FQNNGV. The CDR3 length is 15 residues. The germline V and J ends were trimmed by 2 bases and 0 bases, with 5 bases remaining between them. This CDR3 reads CASSLRGSGANVLTF. Here the CDR3 DNA reads TGTGCCAGCAGCTTACGGGGCTCTGGGGCCAACGTCCTGACTTTC.

The rearrangement uses TRBV29-1 and TRBJ1-2; TRBD1 agrees at 7 bases. Germline V gives CDR1 SQVTM, CDR2 ANQGSEA. The CDR3 runs 13 residues. The J segment lost 14 bases and the V segment lost 7 bases, leaving 19 bases of the junction unmatched. In nucleotides, the CDR3 is TGCAGCGCCTCTTCCCGGGACAGCCTTATCTTAACCTTC. Translated: CSASSRDSLILTF.

V gene TRBV7-6 combines with J gene TRBJ2-5, with 8 bases matching TRBD2. Germline CDR1 and CDR2: SGHVS and FNYEAQ. This CDR3 comprises 14 residues. With V trimmed by 5 bases and J by 7 bases, 9 bases remained unmatched. CDR3 sequence reads: CASSPLTSGGTQYF. CDR3 coding DNA: TGTGCCAGCAGCCCGCTCACTAGCGGTGGGACCCAGTACTTC.

This chain joins TRBV14 and TRBJ2-7, with 7 nucleotides matching TRBD2. Per germline, CDR1 SGHDN and CDR2 FVKESK. V gave up 1 base and J gave up 3 bases; unmatched junction bases: 3. This CDR3 comprises 14 residues. CDR3 in amino acids: CASSQARDYYEQYF. In nucleotides, the CDR3 is TGTGCCAGCAGCCAAGCCCGGGACTACTACGAGCAGTACTTC.

The rearrangement links TRBV29-1 to TRBJ2-5, with a tentative D call TRBD1 (6 bases). Germline V lookup: CDR1 SQVTM, CDR2 ANQGSEA. With 1 base removed from V and 3 bases from J, the gap between germline ends came to 9 bases. The CDR3 has 13 residues. The CDR3 here is CSVEATGKETQYF. In DNA form, the CDR3 reads TGCAGCGTTGAAGCTACAGGGAAAGAGACCCAGTACTTC. Complete variable domain (other parts from reference TRBV29-1 and TRBJ2-5): SAVISQKPSRDICQRGTSLTIQCQVDSQVTMMFWYRQQPGQSLTLIATANQGSEATYESGFVIDKFPISRPNLTFSTLTVSNMSPEDSSIYLCSVEATGKETQYFGPGTRLLVL.

Comments on this clone: A junction boundary mismatches the germline segment, possibly from a read error. The rearrangement uses TRBV6-6 and TRBJ2-4, with 10 bases fitting TRBD1. The V gene's germline CDR1 is MNHNY and CDR2 SVGAGI (reference sequence). This CDR3 is 12 amino acids long. CDR3 loop: CASSPEGQGRHF. In DNA, the CDR3 is TGTGCCAGCAGCCCCGAGGGACAGGGGCGACACTTC.

This clone was recorded a few times. J is TRBJ2-1 and V is TRBV15; D is unresolved. Trimming took 0 bases from V and 0 from J, leaving 9 bases between them. CDR1 and CDR2 from the germline V gene are LNHNV and YYDKDF (reference sequence). The CDR3 length is 16 residues. CDR3 amino acids: CATSRDSGRSYNEQFF. CDR3 DNA: TGTGCCACCAGCAGAGATTCGGGTCGCTCCTACAATGAGCAGTTCTTC.

This chain joins TRBV9 and TRBJ1-4; TRBD1 might be the D (5 bases). The germline V and J ends were trimmed by 3 bases and 0 bases, with 12 bases remaining between them. This CDR3 region has 16 residues. Germline V lookup: CDR1 SGDLS, CDR2 YYNGEE. In DNA, the CDR3 is TGTGCCAGCAGCGGACGATTGACAGCAACTAATGAAAAACTGTTTTTT. It codes for CASSGRLTATNEKLFF.

This chain connects TRBV4-2 to TRBJ1-4, with D hard to call. V was shortened by 0 bases and J by 0 bases, with 14 bases between the two germline ends. Germline loops: CDR1 LGHNA, CDR2 YNFKEQ. This CDR3 region has 18 residues. This CDR3 is CASSQEVAPIATNEKLFF. The CDR3 region has the DNA TGTGCCAGCAGCCAAGAAGTGGCACCCATAGCAACTAATGAAAAACTGTTTTTT.

The V gene is TRBV7-2, the J gene TRBJ2-2, with D possibly called TRBD1 or TRBD2 (6 bases each). The ends were cut back, 3 bases at V and 7 bases at J, with 9 bases in the middle. The CDR3 is 13 residues long. From germline, CDR1 is SGHTA and CDR2 FQGNSA. The CDR3 sequence: CASSLGGHGELFF. In DNA, the CDR3 is TGTGCCAGCAGCTTGGGGGGCCACGGGGAGCTGTTTTTT. The variable domain in full, completed from reference TRBV7-2 and TRBJ2-2, reads GAGVSQSPSNKVTEKGKDVELRCDPISGHTALYWYRQSLGQGLEFLIYFQGNSAPDKSGLPSDRFSAERTGGSVSTLTIQRTQQEDSAVYLCASSLGGHGELFFGEGSRLTVL.

This chain joins TRBV9 and TRBJ1-2; D call uncertain. Trimming removed 0 bases from V and 5 bases from J, with 8 bases in between. Looked up from germline, CDR1 is SGDLS and CDR2 is YYNGEE. The CDR3 is made up of 13 amino acids. In DNA, the CDR3 is TGTGCCAGCAGCGTAGTAGCGGGGTATGGCTACACCTTC. Residues: CASSVVAGYGYTF.

V is TRBV7-9 and J is TRBJ1-1; TRBD1 might be the D (5 bases). This CDR3 is 13 amino acids long. Germline V gene lookup returns CDR1 SEHNR and CDR2 FQNEAQ (reference sequence). The V gene lost 5 bases and the J gene lost 4 bases, with 11 bases spanning the gap. Here the CDR3 DNA reads TGTGCCAGCAGCCGACCCGGGGGCACTGAAGCTTTCTTT. The encoded protein is CASSRPGGTEAFF.

The chain uses TRBV9 and TRBJ2-1; 11 bases align to TRBD1. CDR1 and CDR2 from the germline V gene are SGDLS and YYNGEE. Trimming took 0 bases from V and 4 from J; bases not matched to a gene: 3. The CDR3 covers 16 residues. CDR3 loop: CASSVVGTGGYNEQFF. DNA of the CDR3: TGTGCCAGCAGCGTAGTTGGGACAGGGGGGTACAATGAGCAGTTCTTC.

This chain links TRBV5-4 with TRBJ2-7; D gene ambiguous. Trimming left V 3 bases short and J 3 bases short, with 7 bases between. Germline V lookup: CDR1 SGHNT, CDR2 YYREEE (reference sequence). The CDR3 totals 12 residues. The CDR3 DNA reads as TGTGCCAGCAGCTACCACAGCTACGAGCAGTACTTC. Amino acid sequence: CASSYHSYEQYF.

The rearrangement uses TRBV5-4 and TRBJ1-4, with D possibly matching TRBD1 (5 bases). Germline V gives CDR1 SGHNT, CDR2 YYREEE (reference sequence). V was clipped by 3 bases and J by 10 bases, with 19 bases between them. CDR3 size: 15 residues. The CDR3: CASSWSGPDRGKLFF. The CDR3, as DNA: TGTGCCAGCAGCTGGTCGGGACCGGACCGGGGAAAACTGTTTTTT.